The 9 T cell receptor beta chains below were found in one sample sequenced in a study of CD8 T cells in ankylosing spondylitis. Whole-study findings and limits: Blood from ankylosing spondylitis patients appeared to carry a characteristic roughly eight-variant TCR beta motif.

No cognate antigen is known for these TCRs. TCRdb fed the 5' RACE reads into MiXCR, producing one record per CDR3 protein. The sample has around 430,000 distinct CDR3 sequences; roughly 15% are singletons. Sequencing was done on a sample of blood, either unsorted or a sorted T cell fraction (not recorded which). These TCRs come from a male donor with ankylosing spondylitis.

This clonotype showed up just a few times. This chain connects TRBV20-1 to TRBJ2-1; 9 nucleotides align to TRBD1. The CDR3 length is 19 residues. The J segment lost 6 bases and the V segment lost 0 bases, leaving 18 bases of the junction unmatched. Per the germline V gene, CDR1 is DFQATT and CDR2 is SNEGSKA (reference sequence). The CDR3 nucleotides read TGCAGTGCTAGAGATCTAACGGGACAGGGAAGAAGAACAACCAATGAGCAGTTCTTC. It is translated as CSARDLTGQGRRTTNEQFF.

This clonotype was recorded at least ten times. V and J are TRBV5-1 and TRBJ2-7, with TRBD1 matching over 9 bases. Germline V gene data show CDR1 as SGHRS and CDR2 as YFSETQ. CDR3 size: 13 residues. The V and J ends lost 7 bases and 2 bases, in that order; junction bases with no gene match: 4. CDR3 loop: CASSGQGAYEQYF. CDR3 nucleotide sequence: TGCGCCAGCTCGGGACAGGGCGCCTACGAGCAGTACTTC.

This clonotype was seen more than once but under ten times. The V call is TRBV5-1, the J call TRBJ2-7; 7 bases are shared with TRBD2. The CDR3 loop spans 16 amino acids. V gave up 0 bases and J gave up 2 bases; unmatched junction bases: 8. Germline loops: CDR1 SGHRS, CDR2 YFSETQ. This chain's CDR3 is CASSLVGLAETYEQYF. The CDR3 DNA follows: TGCGCCAGCAGCTTGGTGGGCCTAGCGGAGACCTACGAGCAGTACTTC. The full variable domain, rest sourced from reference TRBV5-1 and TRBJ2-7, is KAGVTQTPRYLIKTRGQQVTLSCSPISGHRSVSWYQQTPGQGLQFLFEYFSETQRNKGNFPGRFSGRQFSNSRSEMNVSTLELGDSALYLCASSLVGLAETYEQYFGPGTRLTVT.

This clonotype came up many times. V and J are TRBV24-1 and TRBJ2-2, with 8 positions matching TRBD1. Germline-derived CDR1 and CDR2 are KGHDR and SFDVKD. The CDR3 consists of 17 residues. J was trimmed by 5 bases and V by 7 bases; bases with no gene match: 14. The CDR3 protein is CATSRSLQGAETGELFF. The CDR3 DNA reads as TGTGCCACCAGCCGCTCACTTCAGGGGGCTGAGACCGGGGAGCTGTTTTTT.

The chain's CDR3 is CASSADAEGAEAFF. The CDR3, as DNA: TGTGCCAGCAGCGCGGACGCGGAGGGGGCTGAAGCTTTCTTT. The chain employs TRBV7-8 and TRBJ1-1; a weak D match, TRBD1 (6 bases). The ends were cut back, 5 bases at V and 6 bases at J, with 16 bases in the middle. Germline CDR1 and CDR2: SGHVS and FQNEAQ. The CDR3 contains 14 residues.

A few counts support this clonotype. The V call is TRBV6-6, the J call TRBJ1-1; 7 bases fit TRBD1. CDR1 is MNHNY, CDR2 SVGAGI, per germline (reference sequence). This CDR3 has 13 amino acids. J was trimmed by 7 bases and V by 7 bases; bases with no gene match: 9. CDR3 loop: CASNLSGGFEAFF. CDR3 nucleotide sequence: TGTGCCAGCAACTTGTCAGGGGGATTTGAAGCTTTCTTT.

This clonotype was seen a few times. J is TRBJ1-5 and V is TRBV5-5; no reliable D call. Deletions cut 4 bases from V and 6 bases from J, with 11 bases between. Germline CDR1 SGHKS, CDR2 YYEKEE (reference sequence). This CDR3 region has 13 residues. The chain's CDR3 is CASSAEGSQPQHF. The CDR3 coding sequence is TGTGCCAGCAGCGCCGAGGGCAGTCAGCCCCAGCATTTT. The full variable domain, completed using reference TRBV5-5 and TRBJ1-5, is DAGVTQSPTHLIKTRGQQVTLRCSPISGHKSVSWYQQVLGQGPQFIFQYYEKEERGRGNFPDRFSARQFPNYSSELNVNALLLGDSALYLCASSAEGSQPQHFGDGTRLSIL.

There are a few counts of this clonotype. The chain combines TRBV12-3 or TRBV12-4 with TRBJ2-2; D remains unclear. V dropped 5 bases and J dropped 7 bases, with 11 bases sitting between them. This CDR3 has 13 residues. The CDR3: CASSQRELGELFF. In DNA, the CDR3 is TGTGCCAGCAGTCAGCGTGAGCTCGGGGAGCTGTTTTTT.

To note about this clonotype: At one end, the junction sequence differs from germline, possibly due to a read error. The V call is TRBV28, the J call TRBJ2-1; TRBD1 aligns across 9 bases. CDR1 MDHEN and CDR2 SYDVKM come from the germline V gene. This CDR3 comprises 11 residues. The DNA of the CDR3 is TGTGCCAGCACCAACGACAGGGGGGCTGTCTTC. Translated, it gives CASTNDRGAVF.